This TCR beta chain was retrieved from a study of beta chain features in type 1 diabetes. Trimming at V came to 5 bases and at J to 0 bases, leaving 18 bases not matched to a gene. CDR3 length equals 20 residues. Germline-derived CDR1 and CDR2 are LGHNT and FRNRAP. The study's findings and limits: Possible PCR preference for shorter templates applied equally to patients and controls. A cDNA-based sequencing approach could over-represent cells with high TCR expression.

CD4+ naive, central memory, regulatory and stem cell-like memory subsets were isolated by sorting on CD45RO/CCR7/CD25/CD127/CD95/CD27. This clone has a handful of counts. Its antigen remains unknown. Expressed TCRB transcripts got sequenced, as all isolated RNA was reverse transcribed. Generated by immunoSEQ multiplex PCR, the TCRdb table keeps only in-frame clones and is missing some. The sample has roughly 240,000 clones, approximately 14% seen once. The chain carries TRBV12-5 and TRBJ2-4, with TRBD1 matching over 8 bases. Material: naive CD4+ T cells from blood. The TCR originated in a woman in her thirties or forties in good health. The CDR3: CASGLSPGQAKLIAKNIQYF. The DNA for the CDR3 is TGTGCTAGTGGTCTATCGCCGGGACAGGCGAAATTGATAGCCAAAAACATTCAGTACTTC.